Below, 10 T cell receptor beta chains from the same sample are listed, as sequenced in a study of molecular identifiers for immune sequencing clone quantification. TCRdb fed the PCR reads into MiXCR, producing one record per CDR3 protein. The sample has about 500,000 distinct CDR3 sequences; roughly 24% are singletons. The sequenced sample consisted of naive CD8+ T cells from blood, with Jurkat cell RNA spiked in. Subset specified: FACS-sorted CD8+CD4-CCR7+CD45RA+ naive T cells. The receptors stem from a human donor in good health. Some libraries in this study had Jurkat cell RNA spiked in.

CDR3 in DNA: TGTGCCAGCAGTTACTCGAAGGTCGTTCGGGAAGAGCAGTTCTTC. It translates to CASSYSKVVREEQFF. The chain combines TRBV6-5 with TRBJ2-1; a possible D gene is TRBD2 (5 bases). CDR1 is MNHEY, CDR2 SVGAGI, per germline. This CDR3 has 15 residues. The V and J ends lost 0 bases and 10 bases respectively, with 16 bases between them.

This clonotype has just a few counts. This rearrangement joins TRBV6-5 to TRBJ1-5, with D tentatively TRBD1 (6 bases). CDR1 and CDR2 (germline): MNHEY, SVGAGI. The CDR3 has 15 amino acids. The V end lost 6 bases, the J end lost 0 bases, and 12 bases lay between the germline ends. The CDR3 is CASRTGLNSNQPQHF. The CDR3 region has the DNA TGTGCCAGCAGAACAGGGTTAAATAGCAATCAGCCCCAGCATTTT.

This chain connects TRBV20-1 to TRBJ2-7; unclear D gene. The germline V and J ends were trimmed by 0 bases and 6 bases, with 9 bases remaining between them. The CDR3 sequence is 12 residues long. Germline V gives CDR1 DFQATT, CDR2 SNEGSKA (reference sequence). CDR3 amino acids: CSARDTGSEQYF. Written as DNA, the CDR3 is TGCAGTGCTAGAGATACCGGCTCCGAGCAGTACTTC.

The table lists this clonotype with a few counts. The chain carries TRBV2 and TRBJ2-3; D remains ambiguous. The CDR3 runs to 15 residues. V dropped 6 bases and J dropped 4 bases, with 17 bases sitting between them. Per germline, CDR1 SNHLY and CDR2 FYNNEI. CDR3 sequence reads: CASRKTVSLADTQYF. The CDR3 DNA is TGTGCCAGCAGGAAAACGGTGAGTCTCGCAGATACGCAGTATTTT.

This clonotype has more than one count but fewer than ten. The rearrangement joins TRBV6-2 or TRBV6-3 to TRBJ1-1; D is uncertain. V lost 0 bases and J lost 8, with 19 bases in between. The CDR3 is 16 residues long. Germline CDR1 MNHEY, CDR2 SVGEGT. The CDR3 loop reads CASSYSIPVGETEAFF. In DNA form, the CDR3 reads TGTGCCAGCAGTTACTCGATTCCCGTTGGGGAAACAGAAGCTTTCTTT.

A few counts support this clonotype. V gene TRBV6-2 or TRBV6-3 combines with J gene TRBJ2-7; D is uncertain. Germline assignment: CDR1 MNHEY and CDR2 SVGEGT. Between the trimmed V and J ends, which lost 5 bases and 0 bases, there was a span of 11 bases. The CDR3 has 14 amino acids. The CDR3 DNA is TGTGCCAGCAGTAGGCCCCTGTACTCCTACGAGCAGTACTTC. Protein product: CASSRPLYSYEQYF.

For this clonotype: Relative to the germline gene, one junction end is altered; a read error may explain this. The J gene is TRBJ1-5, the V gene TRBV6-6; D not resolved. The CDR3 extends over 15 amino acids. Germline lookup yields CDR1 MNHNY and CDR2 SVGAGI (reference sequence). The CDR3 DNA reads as TGTGTCAGCAGTTACTCTTGGGATGTGGATCAGCCCCAGCATTTT. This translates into CVSSYSWDVDQPQHF.

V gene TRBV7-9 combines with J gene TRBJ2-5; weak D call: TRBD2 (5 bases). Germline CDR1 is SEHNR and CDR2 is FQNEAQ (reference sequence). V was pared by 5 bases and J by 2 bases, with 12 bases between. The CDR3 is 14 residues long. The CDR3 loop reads CASSKAGIQETQYF. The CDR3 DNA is TGTGCCAGCAGCAAAGCCGGGATTCAAGAGACCCAGTACTTC.

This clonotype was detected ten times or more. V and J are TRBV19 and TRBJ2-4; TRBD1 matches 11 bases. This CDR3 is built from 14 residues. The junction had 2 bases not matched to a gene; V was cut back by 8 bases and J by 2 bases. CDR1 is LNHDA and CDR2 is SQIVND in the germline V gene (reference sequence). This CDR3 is CASGQGASKNIQYF. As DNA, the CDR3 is TGTGCCAGTGGACAGGGGGCTTCCAAAAACATTCAGTACTTC.

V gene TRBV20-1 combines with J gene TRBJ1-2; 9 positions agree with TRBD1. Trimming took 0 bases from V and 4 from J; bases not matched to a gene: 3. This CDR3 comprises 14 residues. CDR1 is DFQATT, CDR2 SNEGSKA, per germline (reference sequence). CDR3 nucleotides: TGCAGTGCTAGAGATGAGACAGGGGGCTATGGCTACACCTTC. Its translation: CSARDETGGYGYTF.